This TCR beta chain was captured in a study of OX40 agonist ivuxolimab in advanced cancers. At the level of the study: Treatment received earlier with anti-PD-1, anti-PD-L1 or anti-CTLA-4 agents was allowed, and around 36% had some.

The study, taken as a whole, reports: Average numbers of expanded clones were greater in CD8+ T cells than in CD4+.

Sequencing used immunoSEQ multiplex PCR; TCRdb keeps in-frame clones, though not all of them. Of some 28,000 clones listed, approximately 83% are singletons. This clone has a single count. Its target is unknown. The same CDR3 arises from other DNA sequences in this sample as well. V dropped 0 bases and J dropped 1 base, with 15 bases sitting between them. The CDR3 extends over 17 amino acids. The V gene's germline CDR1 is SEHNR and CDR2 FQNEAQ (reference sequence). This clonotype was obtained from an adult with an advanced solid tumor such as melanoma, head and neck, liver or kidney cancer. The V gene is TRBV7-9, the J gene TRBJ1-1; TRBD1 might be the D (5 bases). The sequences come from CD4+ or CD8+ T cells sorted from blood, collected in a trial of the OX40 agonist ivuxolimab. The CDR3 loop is CASSLAIGRVENTEAFF. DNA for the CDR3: TGTGCCAGCAGCTTAGCAATTGGCAGGGTGGAGAACACTGAAGCTTTCTTT.